A selection of T cell receptor beta chains follows, all from one sample in a study of Tregs in tolerant kidney transplant recipients. Generated by immunoSEQ multiplex PCR, the TCRdb table keeps only in-frame clones and is missing some. The repertoire holds about 50,000 clones, with more than 70% as singletons. Sequenced material: CD8+ T cells from blood (PBMCs), taken 12 months after the transplant. All receptors come from a human patient who received a combined kidney and bone marrow transplant. Some T cells may have come from the graft donor. The CDR3 runs from the conserved cysteine through the conserved F or W. Clone size is stated in some rows and not others, as once, few, many or a class when expanded.

.	TRBV15	CATSRETGLMNTEAFF
.	TRBV27	CASSLGASWTGEEQYF
.	TRBV13	CASSLVLRDRLTYEQYF
.	TRBV13	CASSLAGGSYNEQFF
.	TRBV4-3	CASSRQSQGSGSPLHF
once	TRBV7-9	CASSNRDRRNEKLFF
.	TRBV4-3	CASSQDKRGGRGNEQYF
.	TRBV7-8	CASSLGPGRGAITGELFF
.	TRBV11-2	CASSLPPPLAADTQYF
.	TRBV4-1	CASSQTGSYGYTF
.	TRBV9	CASSPKTSGNTGELFF
.	TRBV9	CASSVAGQETGANVLTF
.	TRBV28	CASSRYQPQHF
.	TRBV4-1	CASSQVASGYYEQYF
few	TRBV7-6	CASSRQGNTEAFF
.	TRBV6-5	CASSEGRGWETQYF
.	TRBV4-1	CASSRSPWRADNYNSPLHF
.	TRBV5-1	CASRPPRAYEQYF
.	TRBV9	CASSVVSGFPDTQYF
.	TRBV28	CASSFGAQGAREQYF
.	TRBV27	CATRTGNTGELFF
.	TRBV7-9	CASSSQWDRDSNYGYTF
.	TRBV7-3	CASSRLAGYNEQFF
.	TRBV27	CASSSLADIIHEQYF
.	TRBV27	CASSLGMGGPYEQYF
.	TRBV6-5	CASSYRVTGELFF
.	TRBV28	CASSSLYFRDDNQPQHF
once	TRBV9	CASSVAAGLTGELFF
.	TRBV29-1	CSVEGGLNGYTF